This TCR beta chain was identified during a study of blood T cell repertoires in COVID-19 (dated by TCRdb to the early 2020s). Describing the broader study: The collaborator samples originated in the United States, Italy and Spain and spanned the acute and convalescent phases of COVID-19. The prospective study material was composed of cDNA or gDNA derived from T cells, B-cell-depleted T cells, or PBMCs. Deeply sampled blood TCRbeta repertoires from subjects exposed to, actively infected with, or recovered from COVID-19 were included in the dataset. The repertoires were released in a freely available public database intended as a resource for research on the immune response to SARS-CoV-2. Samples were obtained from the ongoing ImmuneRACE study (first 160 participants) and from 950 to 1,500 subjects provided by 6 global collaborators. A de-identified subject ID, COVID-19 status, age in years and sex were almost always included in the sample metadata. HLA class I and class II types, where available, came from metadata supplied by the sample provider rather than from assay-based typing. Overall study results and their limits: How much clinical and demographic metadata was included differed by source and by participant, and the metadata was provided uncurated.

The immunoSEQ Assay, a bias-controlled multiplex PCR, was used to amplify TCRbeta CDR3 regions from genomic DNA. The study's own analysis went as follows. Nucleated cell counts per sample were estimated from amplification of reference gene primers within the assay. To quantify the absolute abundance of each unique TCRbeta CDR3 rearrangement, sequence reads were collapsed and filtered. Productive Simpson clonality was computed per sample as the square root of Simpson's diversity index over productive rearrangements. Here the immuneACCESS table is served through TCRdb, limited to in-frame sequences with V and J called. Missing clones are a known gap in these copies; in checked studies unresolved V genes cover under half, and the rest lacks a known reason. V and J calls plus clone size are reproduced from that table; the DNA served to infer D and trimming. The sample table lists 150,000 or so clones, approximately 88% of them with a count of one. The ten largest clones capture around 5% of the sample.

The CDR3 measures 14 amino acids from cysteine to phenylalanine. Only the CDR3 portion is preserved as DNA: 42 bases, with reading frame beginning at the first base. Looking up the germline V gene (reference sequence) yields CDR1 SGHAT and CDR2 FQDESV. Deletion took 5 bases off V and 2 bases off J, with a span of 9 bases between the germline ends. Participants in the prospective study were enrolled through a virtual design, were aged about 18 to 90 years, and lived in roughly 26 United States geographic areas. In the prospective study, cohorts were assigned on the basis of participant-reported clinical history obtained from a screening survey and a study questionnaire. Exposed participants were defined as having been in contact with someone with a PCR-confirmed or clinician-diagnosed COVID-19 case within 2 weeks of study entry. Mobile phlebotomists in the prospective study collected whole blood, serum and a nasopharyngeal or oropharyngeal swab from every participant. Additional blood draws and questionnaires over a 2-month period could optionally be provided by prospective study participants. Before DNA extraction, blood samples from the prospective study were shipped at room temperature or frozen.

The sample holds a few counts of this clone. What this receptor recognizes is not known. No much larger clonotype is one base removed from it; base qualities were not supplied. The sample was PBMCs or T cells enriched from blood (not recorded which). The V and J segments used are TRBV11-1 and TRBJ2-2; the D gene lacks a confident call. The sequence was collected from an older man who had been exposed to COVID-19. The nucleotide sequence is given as TGTGCCAGCAGCCGGTTAATCAACACCGGGGAGCTGTTTTTT. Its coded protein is CASSRLINTGELFF.